This TCR beta chain derives from a study of blood T cell repertoires in COVID-19. Study details: Nucleic acid was either cDNA or gDNA, and it came from T cells, B-cell-depleted T cells, or PBMCs.

Profiling relied on immunoSEQ multiplex PCR, and the TCRdb table lists in-frame clones only, not all of them. The repertoire holds roughly 120,000 clones, with 75% to 90% as singletons. After removal of 3 bases from V and 5 bases from J, the junction contained 4 bases not matched to a gene. The CDR3 consists of 14 residues. Looked up from germline, CDR1 is SGHNT and CDR2 is YYREEE (reference sequence). V and J are TRBV5-4 and TRBJ2-3; 9 nucleotides align to TRBD2. The sample was peripheral blood. This TCR was sampled from a human donor in a cohort sampled during active COVID-19. The CDR3 protein is CASSWGLAGDTQYF. The CDR3 DNA is TGTGCCAGCAGCTGGGGACTAGCTGGAGATACGCAGTATTTT.